What follows describes a single T cell receptor (beta chain). For the second PCR, which ran for about 7 to 11 cycles, a sample-barcoded 5' primer and a J-beta primer mix were used. TCRdb re-derived calls from the 5' RACE reads in MiXCR, one entry per CDR3 protein. The table records approximately 760,000 distinct CDR3 sequences, roughly 25% of them present only once. V trimming: 3 bases; J trimming: 2 bases; junction bases outside the gene matches: 5. Germline-derived CDR1 and CDR2 are SGHTA and FQGNSA. CDR3 length equals 16 residues. These data come from a study of blood T cells in healthy people across ages. The same data also contributed to another study, on T cells of mothers and their children.

The V and J genes are TRBV7-2 and TRBJ2-7; 12 nucleotides line up with TRBD2. What was sequenced was blood. This TCR came from a boy aged 5-17 years in good health. CDR3 residues: CASSLTSGGPTYEQYF. The CDR3 nucleotides are TGTGCCAGCAGCTTGACTAGCGGGGGTCCAACCTACGAGCAGTACTTC.